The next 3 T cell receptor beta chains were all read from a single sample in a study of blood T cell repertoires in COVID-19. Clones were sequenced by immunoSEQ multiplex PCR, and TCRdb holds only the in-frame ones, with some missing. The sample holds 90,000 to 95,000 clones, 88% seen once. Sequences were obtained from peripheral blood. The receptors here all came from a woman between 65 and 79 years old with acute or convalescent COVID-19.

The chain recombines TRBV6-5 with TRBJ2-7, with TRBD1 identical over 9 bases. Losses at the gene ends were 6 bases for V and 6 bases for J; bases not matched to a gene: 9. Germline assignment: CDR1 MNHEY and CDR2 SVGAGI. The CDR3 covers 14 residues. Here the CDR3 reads CASSWDRDIGEQYF. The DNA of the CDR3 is TGTGCCAGCAGCTGGGACAGGGATATTGGCGAGCAGTACTTC.

The CDR3 DNA is TGTGCCATCAGTGAGTCGGGGCAGGGGACGGATACGCAGTATTTT. Its protein product is CAISESGQGTDTQYF. The rearrangement links TRBV10-3 to TRBJ2-3, with D tentatively TRBD1 (6 bases). The CDR3 sequence is 15 residues long. Germline assignment: CDR1 ENHRY and CDR2 SYGVKD. V lost 0 bases and J 6 bases, leaving 13 bases between the germline ends.

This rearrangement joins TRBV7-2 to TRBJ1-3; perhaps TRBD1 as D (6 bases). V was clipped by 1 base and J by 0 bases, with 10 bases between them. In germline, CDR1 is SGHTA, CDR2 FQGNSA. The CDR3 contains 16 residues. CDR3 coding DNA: TGTGCCAGCAGCTTAGGAGGGGGTTACTCTGGAAACACCATATATTTT. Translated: CASSLGGGYSGNTIYF.